The rows below give T cell receptor beta chains drawn from one sample of a study of spatial heterogeneity in lung cancer. TCRdb itself ran the 5' RACE reads through MiXCR, one entry per CDR3 protein. The data hold about 120,000 distinct CDR3 sequences, with about 12% observed a single time. This specimen was PBMCs, taken at follow-up. The receptors shown here come from a male donor with early-stage non-small cell lung cancer. The CDR3 runs from the conserved cysteine through the conserved F or W. Each record gives: D gene, V gene, clone size, J gene, CDR3 DNA, CDR3 protein. The D gene is left open where the match is weak. Only part of the rows carry a size: once, few, many, or a class if the clone is expanded.

NA	TRBV28	few	TRBJ1-1	TGTGCCAGCAGTTTATTGGGGACTTTCGAAGCTTTCTTT	CASSLLGTFEAFF
NA	TRBV20-1	many	TRBJ1-6	TGCAGTGCTAGAGATCTCATCCTCTCCTATAATTCACCCCTCCACTTT	CSARDLILSYNSPLHF
TRBD1	TRBV7-9	NA	TRBJ1-1	TGTGCCAGCAGCTTAGCCACTGGGAAACAGGGGGTTGAAGCTTTCTTT	CASSLATGKQGVEAFF
NA	TRBV19	NA	TRBJ2-5	TGTGCCAGTAGTCGAGGGACGGACCAAGAGACCCAGTACTTC	CASSRGTDQETQYF
NA	TRBV12-3/TRBV12-4	many	TRBJ2-1	TGTGCCAGCAGTTTGAGGGGGGGGGCTCACAATGAGCAGTTCTTC	CASSLRGGAHNEQFF
NA	TRBV20-1	NA	TRBJ2-3	TGCAGTGCTAGTGGGCTAGCAAGCCTAACAGATACGCAGTATTTT	CSASGLASLTDTQYF
NA	TRBV6-2/TRBV6-3	once	TRBJ2-1	TGTGCCAGCGGGGGGGCCGGTGAGCAGTTCTTC	CASGGAGEQFF
TRBD1	TRBV7-8	few	TRBJ1-5	TGTGCCAGCAGCCCCTTGACAGGGGATCGCAATCAGCCCCAGCATTTT	CASSPLTGDRNQPQHF
TRBD2	TRBV20-1	few	TRBJ2-1	TGCAGTGCTAGAGAGGGACTAGCGGAGTACAATGAGCAGTTCTTC	CSAREGLAEYNEQFF
NA	TRBV5-4	few	TRBJ1-6	TGTGCCAGCAGCTTATCCGGGACCTATAATTCACCCCTCCACTTT	CASSLSGTYNSPLHF
NA	TRBV7-3	NA	TRBJ2-3	TGTGCCAGCAGCTCCTCTAGCCCAGATACGCAGTATTTT	CASSSSSPDTQYF
TRBD2	TRBV7-2	NA	TRBJ2-5	TGTGCCAGCAGCTTAACCGGGAGGCGAAACGGGGAGACCCAGTACTTC	CASSLTGRRNGETQYF
NA	TRBV11-2	few	TRBJ1-6	TGTGCCAGCAGCTACGGTGGGAATAATTCACCCCTCCACTTT	CASSYGGNNSPLHF
NA	TRBV7-2	NA	TRBJ2-2	TGTGCCAGCAGCTCAGACAGGCGCGAGGGCACCGGGGAGCTGTTTTTT	CASSSDRREGTGELFF
TRBD2	TRBV29-1	few	TRBJ2-2	TGCGGGGCTAGCGGGGGGAACACCGGGGAGCTGTTTTTT	CGASGGNTGELFF
NA	TRBV12-3/TRBV12-4	few	TRBJ1-2	TGTGCCAGCAGTTTATGGGGTAGGAACTATGGCTACACCTTC	CASSLWGRNYGYTF
TRBD1	TRBV24-1	many	TRBJ2-5	TGTGCCACCAGTGATCCGGGCCCAGGGGGCTTTCAAGAGACCCAGTACTTC	CATSDPGPGGFQETQYF
NA	TRBV6-1	many	TRBJ1-6	TGTGCCAGCGGTAGGGTGGCGGGAACCCTTAATTCACCCCTCCACTTT	CASGRVAGTLNSPLHF
TRBD1	TRBV7-2	few	TRBJ2-1	TGTGCCAGCAGCTACGGGACAGGGTACAATGAGCAGTTCTTC	CASSYGTGYNEQFF
NA	TRBV10-3	NA	TRBJ1-5	TGTGCCATCAGTGAAGGGGCCCGCAATCAGCCCCAGCATTTT	CAISEGARNQPQHF
NA	TRBV6-6	few	TRBJ1-1	TGTGCCAGCAGTTACCCCGGCCGGGAGGACACTGAAGCTTTCTTT	CASSYPGREDTEAFF
TRBD1	TRBV3-1	NA	TRBJ1-5	TGTGCCAGCAGCCAAGCATCAGGGGGTACCAATCAGCCCCAGCATTTT	CASSQASGGTNQPQHF
NA	TRBV20-1	few	TRBJ2-7	TGCAGTGCTAGCCAGGGGGGTTACTACGAGCAGTACTTC	CSASQGGYYEQYF
TRBD1	TRBV19	few	TRBJ1-5	TGTGCCAGTACCGGGACAGGGGGCGATCAGCCCCAGCATTTT	CASTGTGGDQPQHF
NA	TRBV3-1	many	TRBJ1-4	TGTGCCAGCAGCCTAGAAGGGCTTTCAACTAATGAAAAACTGTTTTTT	CASSLEGLSTNEKLFF
TRBD1	TRBV7-9	many	TRBJ2-7	TGTGCCAGCAGCGTCCGGGACAGGGGTGCCTACGAGCAGTACTTC	CASSVRDRGAYEQYF
NA	TRBV9	few	TRBJ1-3	TGTGCCAGCAGCGCGGAGGGACACCCCTCTGGAAACACCATATATTTT	CASSAEGHPSGNTIYF
NA	TRBV29-1	NA	TRBJ2-7	TGCAGCGTTGTACCGGACGGTCTCTACGAGCAGTACTTC	CSVVPDGLYEQYF
NA	TRBV20-1	many	TRBJ1-2	TGCAGTGCTAGAGGGCAACCCTATGGCTACACCTTC	CSARGQPYGYTF
TRBD1	TRBV12-3/TRBV12-4	few	TRBJ1-4	TGTGCCAGCAGCACAGGGGGTAATGAAAAACTGTTTTTT	CASSTGGNEKLFF
NA	TRBV6-6	few	TRBJ1-1	TGTGCCAGTTTGAGCCCCCTTCGGGTGAACACTGAAGCTTTCTTT	CASLSPLRVNTEAFF
TRBD2	TRBV10-3	NA	TRBJ2-2	TGTGCCGCGAGTCTAGCGGGGGACACCGGGGAGCTGTTTTTT	CAASLAGDTGELFF
NA	TRBV12-3/TRBV12-4	many	TRBJ2-5	TGTGCCAGCAGTTTCCGGGACTCCGGCAGGACCCAGTACTTC	CASSFRDSGRTQYF
NA	TRBV11-2	few	TRBJ2-5	TGTGCCAGCAGCTTAGATGGAAGAGGGACCCAGTACTTC	CASSLDGRGTQYF
TRBD1	TRBV20-1	NA	TRBJ1-5	TGCAGTGCTAGTCCAGGGGGGAGCAATCAGCCCCAGCATTTT	CSASPGGSNQPQHF
TRBD2	TRBV6-5	NA	TRBJ2-2	TGTGCCAGCAACCGGGGGGGCACAGACACCGGGGAGCTGTTTTTT	CASNRGGTDTGELFF
TRBD2	TRBV20-1	many	TRBJ2-1	TGCAGTGCCAGTACTAGCGGGATTGGGCATGAGCAGTTCTTC	CSASTSGIGHEQFF